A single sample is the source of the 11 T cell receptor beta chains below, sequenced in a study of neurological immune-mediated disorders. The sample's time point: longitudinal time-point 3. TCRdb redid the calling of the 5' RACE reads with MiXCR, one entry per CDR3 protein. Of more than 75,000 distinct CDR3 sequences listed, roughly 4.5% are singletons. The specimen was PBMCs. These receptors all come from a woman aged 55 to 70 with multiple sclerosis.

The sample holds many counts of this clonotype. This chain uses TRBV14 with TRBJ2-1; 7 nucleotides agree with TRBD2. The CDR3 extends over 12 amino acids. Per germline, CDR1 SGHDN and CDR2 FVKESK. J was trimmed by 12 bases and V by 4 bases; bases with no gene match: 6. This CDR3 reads CASSREAGRQFF. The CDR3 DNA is TGTGCCAGCAGCCGAGAAGCGGGGCGGCAGTTCTTC.

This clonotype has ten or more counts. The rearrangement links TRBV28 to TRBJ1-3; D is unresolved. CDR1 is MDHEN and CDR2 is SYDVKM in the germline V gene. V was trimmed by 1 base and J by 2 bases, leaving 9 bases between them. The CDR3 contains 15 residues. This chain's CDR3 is CASSLSIGAGNTIYF. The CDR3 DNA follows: TGTGCCAGCAGTTTATCCATCGGGGCTGGAAACACCATATATTTT. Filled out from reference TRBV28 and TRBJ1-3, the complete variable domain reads DVKVTQSSRYLVKRTGEKVFLECVQDMDHENMFWYRQDPGLGLRLIYFSYDVKMKEKGDIPEGYSVSREKKERFSLILESASTNQTSMYLCASSLSIGAGNTIYFGEGSWLTVV.

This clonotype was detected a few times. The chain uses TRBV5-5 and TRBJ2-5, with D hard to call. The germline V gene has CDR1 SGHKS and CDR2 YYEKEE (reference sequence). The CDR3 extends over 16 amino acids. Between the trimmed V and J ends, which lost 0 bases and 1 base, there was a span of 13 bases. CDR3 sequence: CASSLAPSPLQETQYF. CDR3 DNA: TGTGCCAGCAGCTTGGCGCCGTCTCCGCTCCAAGAGACCCAGTACTTC.

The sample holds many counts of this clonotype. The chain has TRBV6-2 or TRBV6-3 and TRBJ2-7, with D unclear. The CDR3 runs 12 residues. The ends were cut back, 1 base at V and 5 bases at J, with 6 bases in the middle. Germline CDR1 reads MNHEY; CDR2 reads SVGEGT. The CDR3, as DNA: TGTGCCAGCAGTTACTTGGGTGACGAGCAGTACTTC. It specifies CASSYLGDEQYF.

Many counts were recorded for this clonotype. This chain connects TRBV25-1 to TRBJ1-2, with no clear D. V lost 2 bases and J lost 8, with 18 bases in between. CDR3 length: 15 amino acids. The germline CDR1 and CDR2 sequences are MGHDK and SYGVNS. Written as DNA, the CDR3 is TGTGCCAGCAGTGAAGGACCGTTGACGCGGGTCGGCTACACCTTC. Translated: CASSEGPLTRVGYTF.

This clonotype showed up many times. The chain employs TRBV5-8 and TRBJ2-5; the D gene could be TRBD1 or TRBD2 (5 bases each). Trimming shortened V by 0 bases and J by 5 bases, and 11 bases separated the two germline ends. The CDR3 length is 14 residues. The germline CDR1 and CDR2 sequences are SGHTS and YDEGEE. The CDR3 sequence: CASSLGWGRETQYF. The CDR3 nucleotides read TGTGCCAGCAGCTTGGGCTGGGGACGGGAGACCCAGTACTTC. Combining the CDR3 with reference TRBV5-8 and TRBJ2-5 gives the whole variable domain EAGVTQSPTHLIKTRGQQATLRCSPISGHTSVYWYQQALGLGLQFLLWYDEGEERNRGNFPPRFSGRQFPNYSSELNVNALELEDSALYLCASSLGWGRETQYFGPGTRLLVL.

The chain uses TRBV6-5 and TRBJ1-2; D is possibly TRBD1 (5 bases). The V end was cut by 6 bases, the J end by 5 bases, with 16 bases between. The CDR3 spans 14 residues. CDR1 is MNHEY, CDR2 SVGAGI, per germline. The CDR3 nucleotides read TGTGCCAGCAGCGCCGACAGAGCACCGTATGGCTACACCTTC. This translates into CASSADRAPYGYTF.

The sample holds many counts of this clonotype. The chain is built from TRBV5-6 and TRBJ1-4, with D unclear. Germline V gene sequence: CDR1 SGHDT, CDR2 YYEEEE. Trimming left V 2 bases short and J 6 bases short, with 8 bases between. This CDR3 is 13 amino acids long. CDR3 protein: CASSFGNYEKLFF. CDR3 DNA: TGTGCCAGCAGCTTCGGTAATTATGAAAAACTGTTTTTT.

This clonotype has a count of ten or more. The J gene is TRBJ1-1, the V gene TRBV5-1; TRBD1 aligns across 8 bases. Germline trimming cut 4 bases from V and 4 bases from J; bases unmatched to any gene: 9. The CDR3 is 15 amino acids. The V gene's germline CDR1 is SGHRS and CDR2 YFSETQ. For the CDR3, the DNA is TGCGCCAGCAGCGGACTGTCGGGACAGGTCACTGAAGCTTTCTTT. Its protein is CASSGLSGQVTEAFF.

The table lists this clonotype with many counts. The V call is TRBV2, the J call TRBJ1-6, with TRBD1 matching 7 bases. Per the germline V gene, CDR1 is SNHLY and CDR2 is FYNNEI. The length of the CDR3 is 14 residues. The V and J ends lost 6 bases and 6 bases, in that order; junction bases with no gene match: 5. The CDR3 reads CASRPGTVNSPLHF. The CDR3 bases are TGTGCCAGCAGGCCGGGGACAGTTAATTCACCCCTCCACTTT.

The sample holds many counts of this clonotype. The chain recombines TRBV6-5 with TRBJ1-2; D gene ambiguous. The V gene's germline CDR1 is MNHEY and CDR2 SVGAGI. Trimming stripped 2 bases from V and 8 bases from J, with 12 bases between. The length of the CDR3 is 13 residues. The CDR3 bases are TGTGCCAGCAGTTACGGGCAGGTCAACGGCTACACCTTC. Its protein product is CASSYGQVNGYTF.